One and the same sample provided the 19 T cell receptor beta chains below, sequenced in a study of PD-L1 blockade in urothelial cancer. Clones were read by immunoSEQ multiplex PCR, and TCRdb kept only the in-frame ones, dropping some. The sample has 60,000 to 70,000 clones; approximately 78% are singletons. Time point here: pretreatment peripheral blood. Here the sequenced sample was PBMCs, taken around atezolizumab (anti-PD-L1) treatment. These receptors were collected from a man in his 70s with urothelial cancer.

For this clone: At one of its ends the junction is not consistent with the germline gene, which may arise from a read error. The chain carries TRBV7-7 and TRBJ2-3, with D possibly TRBD2 on 5 matching bases. The CDR3 consists of 15 residues. The germline gives CDR1 SSHAT, CDR2 FNYEAQ (reference sequence). CDR3 in DNA: TGTGCTAGCAGCCCGACGGACTCGAAATCAGATACGCAGTATTTT. It specifies CASSPTDSKSDTQYF.

The CDR3 DNA sequence: TGTGCCAGCAGTATAGTAAGGGGCTCTGGAAACACCATATATTTT. Amino acids: CASSIVRGSGNTIYF. The chain is built from TRBV28 and TRBJ1-3; D might be TRBD1 (5 bases). The CDR3 runs to 15 residues. Germline-derived CDR1 and CDR2 are MDHEN and SYDVKM. Trimming shortened V by 5 bases and J by 0 bases, and 11 bases separated the two germline ends.

In this sample, this clone turned up once. The gene calls are TRBV28 and TRBJ1-2; D remains ambiguous. V was clipped by 8 bases and J by 7 bases, with 14 bases between them. CDR3 length: 12 amino acids. The germline V gene has CDR1 MDHEN and CDR2 SYDVKM. The DNA for the CDR3 is TGTGCCAGCGGACGGGCGGGAGGTGGCTACACCTTC. Encoded protein: CASGRAGGGYTF.

V usage is TRBV13 and J usage is TRBJ2-2; 7 nucleotides line up with TRBD2. Germline V gene sequence: CDR1 PRHDT, CDR2 FYEKMQ (reference sequence). This CDR3 is built from 15 residues. With V trimmed by 6 bases and J by 8 bases, 12 bases remained unmatched. CDR3 in DNA: TGTGCCAGCAGTTCTCCCAGCCGGGGGGATGGGGAGCTGTTTTTT. Amino acid sequence: CASSSPSRGDGELFF.

This chain joins TRBV4-3 and TRBJ2-1; TRBD2 agrees at 11 bases. Unmatched junction bases numbered 4, after V lost 0 bases and J lost 3 bases. Germline V lookup: CDR1 LGHNA, CDR2 YSLEER. This CDR3 region has 17 residues. The DNA of the CDR3 is TGCGCCAGCAGCCAAGAGCTAGCGGGAGGTGACTACAATGAGCAGTTCTTC. It yields the protein CASSQELAGGDYNEQFF.

This chain connects TRBV7-7 to TRBJ2-1; D uncertain. The CDR3 runs 13 residues. The germline CDR1 and CDR2 sequences are SSHAT and FNYEAQ (reference sequence). V was trimmed by 7 bases and J by 7 bases, leaving 14 bases between them. CDR3 DNA sequence: TGTGCCAGCACCCGACTCCCCCAAAATGAGCAGTTCTTC. Translation: CASTRLPQNEQFF.

This chain uses TRBV7-2 with TRBJ2-7, with 8 bases that match TRBD2. The CDR3 consists of 16 residues. J was trimmed by 3 bases and V by 1 base; bases with no gene match: 8. Germline V gene lookup returns CDR1 SGHTA and CDR2 FQGNSA. The CDR3 nucleotides are TGTGCCAGCAGCTTAGATTGGCGGGAGGCCGTCTACGAGCAGTACTTC. Translating gives CASSLDWREAVYEQYF.

The chain employs TRBV5-1 and TRBJ2-1; 11 bases align to TRBD2. The germline V gene has CDR1 SGHRS and CDR2 YFSETQ. V was clipped by 4 bases and J by 1 base; unmatched bases: 13. This CDR3 has 19 amino acids. The CDR3 spells CASSPPGLAGGRSYNEQFF. The CDR3 bases are TGCGCCAGCAGCCCCCCTGGGCTAGCGGGAGGTAGGTCCTACAATGAGCAGTTCTTC.

The table lists this clone with a few counts. The gene calls are TRBV7-9 and TRBJ2-4, with D unclear. The CDR3 runs 15 residues. V shed 0 bases and J shed 3 bases, with 9 bases lying between them. CDR1 and CDR2 from the germline V gene are SEHNR and FQNEAQ (reference sequence). CDR3 loop: CASSLALAGKNIQYF. In nucleotides, the CDR3 is TGTGCCAGCAGCTTAGCGTTGGCTGGCAAAAACATTCAGTACTTC.

This clone was detected only a few times. The chain uses TRBV5-8 and TRBJ1-2; TRBD1 is a possible D gene (6 bases). The germline V and J ends were trimmed by 9 bases and 0 bases, with 12 bases remaining between them. Germline values: CDR1 SGHTS, CDR2 YDEGEE. The CDR3 contains 13 residues. Here the CDR3 reads CATRDTANYGYTF. For the CDR3, the DNA is TGTGCCACTAGGGACACCGCTAACTATGGCTACACCTTC.

V usage is TRBV7-2 and J usage is TRBJ2-3, with D hard to call. The CDR3 length is 12 residues. The V and J ends lost 3 bases and 5 bases respectively, with 6 bases between them. Looked up from germline, CDR1 is SGHTA and CDR2 is FQGNSA. The CDR3 DNA is TGTGCCAGCAGCTTCACGGGAGATACGCAGTATTTT. This encodes CASSFTGDTQYF.

The rearrangement joins TRBV5-1 to TRBJ2-7, with a tentative D call TRBD2 (6 bases). Trimming shortened V by 6 bases and J by 3 bases, and 19 bases separated the two germline ends. The CDR3 sequence is 15 residues long. Germline-derived CDR1 and CDR2 are SGHRS and YFSETQ. CDR3 in DNA: TGCGCCAGCAAAACCTCGACTAGTCGTTTCTACGAGCAGTACTTC. This gives the protein CASKTSTSRFYEQYF.

The chain recombines TRBV7-3 with TRBJ2-2; D possibly corresponds to TRBD2 (5 bases). The germline gives CDR1 SGHTA, CDR2 FQGTGA. The CDR3 covers 15 residues. V gave up 3 bases and J gave up 1 base, with 9 bases separating them. CDR3 protein: CASSLQAVNTGELFF. As DNA, the CDR3 is TGTGCCAGCAGCTTGCAAGCGGTGAACACCGGGGAGCTGTTTTTT.

The genes are TRBV19 and TRBJ1-1; TRBD1 might be the D (5 bases). Trimming left V 2 bases short and J 6 bases short, with 13 bases between. CDR3 size: 14 residues. The germline CDR1 and CDR2 sequences are LNHDA and SQIVND (reference sequence). The CDR3 DNA sequence: TGTGCCAGTAGTATATCGCGCAGGGTATCTGAAGCTTTCTTT. Amino acids: CASSISRRVSEAFF.

The chain employs TRBV9 and TRBJ1-3; TRBD1 might be the D (5 bases). The V gene's germline CDR1 is SGDLS and CDR2 YYNGEE. The CDR3 contains 18 residues. The V and J ends lost 0 bases and 0 bases respectively, with 16 bases between them. In DNA form, the CDR3 reads TGTGCCAGCAGCGTAGCTTCGGGGGACGGATACTCTGGAAACACCATATATTTT. Protein: CASSVASGDGYSGNTIYF.

The CDR3 nucleotides are TGTGCCAGCGCCGAGACAGGGGTGAATGAAAAACTGTTTTTT. This encodes CASAETGVNEKLFF. This sequence joins TRBV5-4 and TRBJ1-4; 8 positions match TRBD1. This CDR3 is built from 14 residues. The germline V gene has CDR1 SGHNT and CDR2 YYREEE (reference sequence). The V gene end was trimmed by 7 bases and the J gene end by 5 bases; junction bases not matched to a gene: 7.

The J gene is TRBJ2-4, the V gene TRBV7-2; TRBD2 agrees at 15 bases. The ends lost 5 bases at V and 5 bases at J; junction bases unmatched: 10. This CDR3 is 18 amino acids long. Germline V lookup: CDR1 SGHTA, CDR2 FQGNSA. The CDR3 loop is CASSPRTSGRAGENIQYF. As DNA, the CDR3 is TGTGCCAGCAGCCCAAGGACTAGCGGGAGGGCCGGGGAAAACATTCAGTACTTC.

Only a few counts were recorded for this clone. The chain uses TRBV5-4 and TRBJ2-7; 9 bases are a match to TRBD2. With 1 base clipped from V and 2 bases from J, the junction kept 7 bases outside the gene matches. Germline V gene lookup returns CDR1 SGHNT and CDR2 YYREEE (reference sequence). The CDR3 contains 16 residues. CDR3 nucleotides: TGTGCCAGCAGCTTGAGCCGCGGGGGGGAGCCCTACGAGCAGTACTTC. Protein product: CASSLSRGGEPYEQYF.

The genes are TRBV9 and TRBJ2-5; tentative D call: TRBD1 (5 bases). From germline, CDR1 is SGDLS and CDR2 YYNGEE. V gave up 4 bases and J gave up 2 bases, with 9 bases separating them. The CDR3 runs 13 residues. In DNA, the CDR3 is TGTGCCAGCAGCCCAGGGTTTCAAGAGACCCAGTACTTC. This translates into CASSPGFQETQYF.